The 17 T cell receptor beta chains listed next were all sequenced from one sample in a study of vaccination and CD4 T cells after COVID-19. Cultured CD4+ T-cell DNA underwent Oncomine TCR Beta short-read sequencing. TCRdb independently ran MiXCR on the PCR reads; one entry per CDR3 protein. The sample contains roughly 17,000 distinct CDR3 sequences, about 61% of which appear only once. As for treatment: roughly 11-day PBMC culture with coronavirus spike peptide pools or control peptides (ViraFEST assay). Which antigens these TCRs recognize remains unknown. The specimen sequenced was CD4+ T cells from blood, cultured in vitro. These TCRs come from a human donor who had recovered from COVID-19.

For the CDR3, the DNA is TGTGCCAGCAGCTTAGAGGCTCGTAACTATGGCTACACCTTC. Protein: CASSLEARNYGYTF. V is TRBV7-8 and J is TRBJ1-2; unclear D gene. The CDR3 runs to 14 residues. Germline V gene sequence: CDR1 SGHVS, CDR2 FQNEAQ. V lost 1 base and J lost 1, with 7 bases in between.

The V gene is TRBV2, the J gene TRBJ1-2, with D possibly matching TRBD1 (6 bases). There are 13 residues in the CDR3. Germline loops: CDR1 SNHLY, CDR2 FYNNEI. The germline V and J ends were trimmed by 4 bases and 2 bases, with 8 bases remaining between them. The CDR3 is CASSAQGNYGYTF. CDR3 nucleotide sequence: TGTGCCAGCAGTGCACAGGGAAACTATGGCTACACCTTC.

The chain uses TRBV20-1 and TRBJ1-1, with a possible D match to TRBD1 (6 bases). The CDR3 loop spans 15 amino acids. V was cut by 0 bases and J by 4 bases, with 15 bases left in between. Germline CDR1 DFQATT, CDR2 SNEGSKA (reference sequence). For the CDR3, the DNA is TGCAGTGCTAGAGATCCCCGTAAACAGGGCACTGAAGCTTTCTTT. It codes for CSARDPRKQGTEAFF.

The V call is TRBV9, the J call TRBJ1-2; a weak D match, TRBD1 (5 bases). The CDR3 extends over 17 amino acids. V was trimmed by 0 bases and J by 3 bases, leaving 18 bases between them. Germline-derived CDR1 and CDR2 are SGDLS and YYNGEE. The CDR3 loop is CASSVAPGGRQDYGYTF. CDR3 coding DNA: TGTGCCAGCAGCGTAGCACCCGGGGGGAGGCAGGACTATGGCTACACCTTC.

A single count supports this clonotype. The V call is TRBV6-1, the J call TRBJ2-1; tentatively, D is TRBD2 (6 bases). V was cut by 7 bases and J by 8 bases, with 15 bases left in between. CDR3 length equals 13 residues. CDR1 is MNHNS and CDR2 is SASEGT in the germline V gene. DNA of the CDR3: TGTGCCAGCATAGGGAGGTGGTTGGATGAGCAGTTCTTC. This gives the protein CASIGRWLDEQFF.

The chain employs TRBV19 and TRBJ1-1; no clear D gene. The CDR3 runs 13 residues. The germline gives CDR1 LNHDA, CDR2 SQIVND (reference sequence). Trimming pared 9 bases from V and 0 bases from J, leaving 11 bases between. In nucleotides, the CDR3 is TGTGCCAGCGCGGTCGGAATGAACACTGAAGCTTTCTTT. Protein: CASAVGMNTEAFF.

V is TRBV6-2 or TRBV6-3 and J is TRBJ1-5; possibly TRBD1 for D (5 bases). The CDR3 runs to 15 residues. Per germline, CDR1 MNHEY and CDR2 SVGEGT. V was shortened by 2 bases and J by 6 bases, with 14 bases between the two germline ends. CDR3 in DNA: TGTGCCAGCAGTTACGGCGTGGGGGGAGGTCAGCCCCAGCATTTT. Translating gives CASSYGVGGGQPQHF.

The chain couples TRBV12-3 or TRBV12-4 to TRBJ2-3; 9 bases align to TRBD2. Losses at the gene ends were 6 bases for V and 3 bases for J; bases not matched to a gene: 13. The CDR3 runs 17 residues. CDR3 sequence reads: CASRFKAFSGSTDTQYF. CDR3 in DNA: TGTGCCAGCAGGTTCAAGGCCTTTAGCGGGAGTACAGATACGCAGTATTTT.

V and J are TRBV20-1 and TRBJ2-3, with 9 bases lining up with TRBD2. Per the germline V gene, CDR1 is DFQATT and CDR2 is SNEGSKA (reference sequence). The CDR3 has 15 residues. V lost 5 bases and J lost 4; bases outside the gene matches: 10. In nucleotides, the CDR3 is TGCAGTGCTGGGGTAGCGGGGGATGCCTCAGATACGCAGTATTTT. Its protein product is CSAGVAGDASDTQYF.

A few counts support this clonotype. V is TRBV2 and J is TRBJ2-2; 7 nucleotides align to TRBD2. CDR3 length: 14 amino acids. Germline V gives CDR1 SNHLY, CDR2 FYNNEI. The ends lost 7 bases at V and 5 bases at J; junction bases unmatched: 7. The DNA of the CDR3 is TGTGCCAGCACAATGCGGGAGTGGACCGGGGAGCTGTTTTTT. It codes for CASTMREWTGELFF.

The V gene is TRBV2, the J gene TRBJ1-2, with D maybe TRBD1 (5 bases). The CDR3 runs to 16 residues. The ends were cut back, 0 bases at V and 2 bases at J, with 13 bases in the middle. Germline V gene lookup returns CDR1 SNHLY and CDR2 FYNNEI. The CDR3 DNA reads TGTGCCAGCAGTGAAGCGCTTAAGGCAGGGAACTATGGCTACACCTTC. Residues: CASSEALKAGNYGYTF.

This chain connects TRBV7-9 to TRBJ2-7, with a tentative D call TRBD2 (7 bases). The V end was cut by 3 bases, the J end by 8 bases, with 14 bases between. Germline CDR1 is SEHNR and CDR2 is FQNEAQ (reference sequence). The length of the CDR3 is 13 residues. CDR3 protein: CASSLEGEGQQYF. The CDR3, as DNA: TGTGCCAGCAGCTTGGAGGGGGAGGGACAGCAGTACTTC.

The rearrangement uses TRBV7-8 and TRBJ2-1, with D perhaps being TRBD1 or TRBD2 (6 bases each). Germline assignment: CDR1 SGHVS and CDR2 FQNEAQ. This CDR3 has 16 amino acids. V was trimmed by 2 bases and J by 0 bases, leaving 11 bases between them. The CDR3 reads CASSLRTGASYNEQFF. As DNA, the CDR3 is TGTGCCAGCAGCTTACGGACGGGGGCCTCCTACAATGAGCAGTTCTTC. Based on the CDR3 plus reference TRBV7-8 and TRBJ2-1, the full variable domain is GAGVSQSPRYKVAKRGQDVALRCDPISGHVSLFWYQQALGQGPEFLTYFQNEAQLDKSGLPSDRFFAERPEGSVSTLKIQRTQQEDSAVYLCASSLRTGASYNEQFFGPGTRLTVL.

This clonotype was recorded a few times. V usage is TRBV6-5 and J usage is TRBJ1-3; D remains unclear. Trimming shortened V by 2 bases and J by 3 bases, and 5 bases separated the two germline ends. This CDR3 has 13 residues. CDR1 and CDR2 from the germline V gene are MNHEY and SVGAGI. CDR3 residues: CASSYRGGNTIYF. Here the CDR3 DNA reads TGTGCCAGCAGTTACCGCGGTGGAAACACCATATATTTT.

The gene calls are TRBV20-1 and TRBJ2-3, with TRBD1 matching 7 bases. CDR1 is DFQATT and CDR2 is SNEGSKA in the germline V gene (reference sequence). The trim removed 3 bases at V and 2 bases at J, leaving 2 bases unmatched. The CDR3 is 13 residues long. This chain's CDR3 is CSARDRFTDTQYF. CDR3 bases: TGCAGTGCTAGGGACAGGTTCACAGATACGCAGTATTTT.

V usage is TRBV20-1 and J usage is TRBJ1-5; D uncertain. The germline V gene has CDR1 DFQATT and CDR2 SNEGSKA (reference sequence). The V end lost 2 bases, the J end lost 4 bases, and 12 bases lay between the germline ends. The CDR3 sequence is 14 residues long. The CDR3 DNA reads TGCAGTGCTAGACCTGACGGCCTAAATCAGCCCCAGCATTTT. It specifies CSARPDGLNQPQHF.

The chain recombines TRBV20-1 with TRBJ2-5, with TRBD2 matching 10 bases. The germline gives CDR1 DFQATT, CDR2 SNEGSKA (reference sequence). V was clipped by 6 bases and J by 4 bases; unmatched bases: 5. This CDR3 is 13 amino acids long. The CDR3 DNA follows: TGCAGTGCCCTGACTAGCGGGCCAGAGACCCAGTACTTC. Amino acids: CSALTSGPETQYF.